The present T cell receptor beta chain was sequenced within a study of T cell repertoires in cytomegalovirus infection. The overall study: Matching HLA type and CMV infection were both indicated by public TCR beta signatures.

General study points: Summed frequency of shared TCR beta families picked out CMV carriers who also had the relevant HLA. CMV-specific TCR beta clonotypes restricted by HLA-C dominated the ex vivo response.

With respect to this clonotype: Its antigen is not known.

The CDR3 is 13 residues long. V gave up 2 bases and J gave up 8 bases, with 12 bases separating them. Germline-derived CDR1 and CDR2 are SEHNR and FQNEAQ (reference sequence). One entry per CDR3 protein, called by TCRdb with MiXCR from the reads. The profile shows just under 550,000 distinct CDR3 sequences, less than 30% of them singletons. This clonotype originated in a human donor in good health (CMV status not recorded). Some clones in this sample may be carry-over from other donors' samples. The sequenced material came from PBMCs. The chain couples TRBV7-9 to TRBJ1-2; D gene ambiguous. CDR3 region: CASSLSPPRGYTF. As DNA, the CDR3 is TGTGCCAGCAGCTTATCCCCACCTAGAGGCTACACCTTC.